Described below is a single T cell receptor (beta chain) sequence and its context. The antigen is unknown. In the original workflow: A papillary thyroid cancer distant-metastasis classifier was built from CDR3 differences across clinicopathological groups. TCRdb re-called the PCR reads with MiXCR. The V and J calls were not made by the authors but by TCRdb's processing. The repertoire holds about 38,000 clones, around 30% seen once, with about a tenth in the top ten. The data derive from a study of metastatic and nonmetastatic thyroid tumors. Study information: Thyroid patients, malignant and benign, had repertoires compared across blood and tumor or nodule tissue. General observations from the study: In both blood and tumor samples, TCR beta diversity was reported significantly higher for malignant than benign nodules.

CDR1 is DFQATT and CDR2 is SNEGSKA in the germline V gene (reference sequence). The CDR3 has 15 amino acids. Trimming at V came to 0 bases and at J to 3 bases, leaving 2 bases not matched to a gene. Prior to thyroid surgery, none of the patients had received any treatment. This chain joins TRBV20-1 and TRBJ2-7; 13 bases align to TRBD2. The material sequenced was blood. This TCR was sampled from a male donor with papillary thyroid cancer or a benign thyroid nodule (not recorded which). Some clones in this sample may be carry-over from other donors' samples. CDR3 in DNA: TGCAGTGCTAGAGAAGGGACTAGCGGGAACTACGAGCAGTACTTC. Amino acid sequence: CSAREGTSGNYEQYF.